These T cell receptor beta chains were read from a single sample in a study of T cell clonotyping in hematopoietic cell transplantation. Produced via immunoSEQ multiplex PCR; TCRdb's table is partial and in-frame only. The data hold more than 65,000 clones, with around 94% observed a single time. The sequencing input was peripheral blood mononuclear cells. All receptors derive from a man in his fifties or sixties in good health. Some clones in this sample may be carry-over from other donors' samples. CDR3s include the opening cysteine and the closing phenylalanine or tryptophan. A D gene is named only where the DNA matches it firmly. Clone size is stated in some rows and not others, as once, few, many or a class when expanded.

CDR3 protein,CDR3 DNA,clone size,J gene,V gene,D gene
CASSASGSGRADTQYF,TGTGCCAGCAGCGCAAGTGGTAGCGGGAGGGCAGATACGCAGTATTTT,-,TRBJ2-3,TRBV9,TRBD2
CASRLPPGQGYNEQFF,TGTGCCAGCAGGCTACCACCGGGACAGGGGTACAATGAGCAGTTCTTC,-,TRBJ2-1,TRBV2,TRBD1
CASSVGPHTDTQYF,TGTGCCAGCAGCGTAGGCCCCCACACAGATACGCAGTATTTT,-,TRBJ2-3,TRBV9,-
CASGNDRVSYEQYF,TGTGCCAGCGGCAACGACAGGGTTTCCTACGAGCAGTACTTC,-,TRBJ2-7,TRBV6-5,TRBD1
CASSPGGDGEQYF,TGTGCCAGCAGCCCGGGTGGGGATGGCGAGCAGTACTTC,-,TRBJ2-7,TRBV5-4,-
CASSGPLGGGTDTQYF,TGTGCCAGCAGTGGACCGTTGGGCGGGGGCACAGATACGCAGTATTTT,-,TRBJ2-3,TRBV6-1,-
CASSQGTGAYEQYF,TGTGCCAGCAGCCAAGGGACAGGGGCCTACGAGCAGTACTTC,-,TRBJ2-7,TRBV14,TRBD1
CASSLPGGEKLFF,TGTGCCAGCAGTTTACCGGGGGGTGAAAAACTGTTTTTT,-,TRBJ1-4,TRBV27,-
CASSQEGGISNQPQHF,TGTGCCAGCAGCCAAGAGGGGGGGATAAGCAATCAGCCCCAGCATTTT,-,TRBJ1-5,TRBV4-2,-
CASRPGQAPDTIYF,TGTGCCAGCAGGCCGGGACAGGCCCCGGACACCATATATTTT,-,TRBJ1-3,TRBV6-1,TRBD1
CASSLVSGGLENTGELFF,TGTGCCAGCAGTTTAGTTAGCGGGGGCCTAGAGAACACCGGGGAGCTGTTTTTT,-,TRBJ2-2,TRBV27,TRBD2
CASMGQGGWPQHF,TGTGCCAGCATGGGGCAGGGTGGTTGGCCCCAGCATTTT,-,TRBJ1-5,TRBV28,-
CASILRSGENANTGELFF,TGTGCCAGCATCCTAAGGTCGGGGGAAAACGCGAACACCGGGGAGCTGTTTTTT,-,TRBJ2-2,TRBV2,-
CASSLFRGGYEQYF,TGTGCCAGCAGTTTATTCAGGGGGGGTTACGAGCAGTACTTC,-,TRBJ2-7,TRBV28,-
CASSRSNLNTEAFF,TGTGCCAGTAGTCGGTCTAATTTGAACACTGAAGCTTTCTTT,-,TRBJ1-1,TRBV19,-
CASSLVQGRWGEQYF,TGTGCCAGCAGCCTCGTACAGGGGCGGTGGGGCGAGCAGTACTTC,-,TRBJ2-7,TRBV7-2,TRBD1
CASSYSGPGGKHEQFF,TGTGCCAGCAGTTACTCGGGGCCAGGCGGCAAACATGAGCAGTTCTTC,-,TRBJ2-1,TRBV6-6,-
CASSFSQGTEAFF,TGTGCCAGCAGTTTTTCACAGGGGACTGAAGCTTTCTTT,-,TRBJ1-1,TRBV28,TRBD1
CANTGTANTGELFF,TGTGCCAACACGGGGACAGCGAACACCGGGGAGCTGTTTTTT,-,TRBJ2-2,TRBV5-8,TRBD1
CASSTGTGGVSLPYEQYF,TGTGCCAGTAGTACTGGGACAGGGGGCGTAAGTCTTCCCTACGAGCAGTACTTC,-,TRBJ2-7,TRBV19,TRBD1
CAWTTSGSSKGNTIYF,TGTGCCTGGACGACTTCAGGTTCTTCGAAAGGAAACACCATATATTTT,-,TRBJ1-3,TRBV30,-
CASSRMFGWSETEAFF,TGTGCCAGCAGTCGAATGTTCGGATGGTCGGAGACTGAAGCTTTCTTT,-,TRBJ1-1,TRBV27,-
CASSLLAGGSGNTIYF,TGTGCCAGCAGCTTATTGGCAGGGGGCTCTGGAAACACCATATATTTT,once,TRBJ1-3,TRBV7-8,TRBD1
CASRGRLDSPLHF,TGTGCCAGCAGGGGGCGCCTAGATTCACCCCTCCACTTT,-,TRBJ1-6,TRBV2,-
CASSLAGNGGYTF,TGTGCCAGCAGCTTGGCCGGGAACGGTGGCTACACCTTC,-,TRBJ1-2,TRBV5-4,-
CATTTGAPQGQYF,TGTGCCACCACGACAGGAGCGCCTCAGGGGCAGTACTTC,-,TRBJ2-7,TRBV28,-
CASSLGDGSYGYTF,TGCGCCAGCAGCTTGGGGGACGGAAGCTATGGCTACACCTTC,-,TRBJ1-2,TRBV5-1,-
CATSTLAGGSYEQYF,TGTGCCACCAGCACCTTAGCGGGAGGGAGTTACGAGCAGTACTTC,once,TRBJ2-7,TRBV15,TRBD2
CSVSFGGMNTEAFF,TGCAGCGTTTCCTTTGGGGGTATGAACACTGAAGCTTTCTTT,few,TRBJ1-1,TRBV29-1,-